Presented here are 19 T cell receptor beta chains from one specimen sequenced in a study of blood T cell repertoires in COVID-19 (dated by TCRdb to about 2020). To prepare the library, the immunoSEQ multiplex PCR assay was applied. TCRdb carries this immuneACCESS record with in-frame sequences only. Its versions omit some clonotypes, under half of them owing to an unresolved V gene in the studies checked, with the rest unexplained. Present in this sample are 45,000 or so clones, around 75% of which were seen just once. The top ten constitute roughly 61% of the sample. Sequencing used peripheral blood. All receptors derive from a man older than 75 with acute or convalescent COVID-19.

The sample holds one count of this clone. The chain links TRBV6-5 to TRBJ2-2, with D possibly matching TRBD2 (6 bases). CDR1 and CDR2 from the germline V gene are MNHEY and SVGAGI. V was clipped by 2 bases and J by 4 bases, with 8 bases between them. This CDR3 has 14 residues. CDR3 region: CASSYAGGTGELFF. CDR3 in DNA: TGTGCCAGCAGTTACGCCGGGGGCACCGGGGAGCTGTTTTTT.

The chain carries TRBV2 and TRBJ2-4; 10 bases line up with TRBD1. The CDR3 consists of 16 residues. V was clipped by 6 bases and J by 1 base; unmatched bases: 6. CDR1 and CDR2 (germline): SNHLY, FYNNEI. CDR3 region: CASRGQGMRAKNIQYF. CDR3 DNA sequence: TGTGCCAGCAGGGGACAGGGGATGAGGGCCAAAAACATTCAGTACTTC.

The rearrangement uses TRBV6-5 and TRBJ2-3, with 12 bases lining up with TRBD2. This CDR3 contains 15 residues. Trimming at V came to 6 bases and at J to 7 bases, leaving 8 bases not matched to a gene. Germline V CDR1 and CDR2: MNHEY, SVGAGI. The CDR3 spells CASSVTSGSINTQYF. The CDR3 DNA is TGTGCCAGCAGCGTGACTAGCGGGAGTATAAATACGCAGTATTTT.

This chain links TRBV29-1 with TRBJ2-1, with a tentative D call TRBD1 (5 bases). From germline, CDR1 is SQVTM and CDR2 ANQGSEA. V dropped 8 bases and J dropped 2 bases, with 16 bases sitting between them. This CDR3 contains 14 residues. The CDR3 loop is CSFIEQVPYNEQFF. For the CDR3, the DNA is TGCAGCTTTATTGAACAGGTGCCCTACAATGAGCAGTTCTTC.

The chain links TRBV28 to TRBJ2-7, with 7 bases matching TRBD2. Germline CDR1 is MDHEN and CDR2 is SYDVKM. Unmatched junction bases numbered 14, after V lost 4 bases and J lost 5 bases. CDR3 length equals 16 residues. The CDR3 is CASSSPLGGSFHEQYF. The CDR3 DNA reads as TGTGCCAGCAGTTCCCCCCTCGGCGGGAGTTTCCACGAGCAGTACTTC.

This chain connects TRBV5-6 to TRBJ1-3; perhaps TRBD1 as D (6 bases). The CDR3 has 16 residues. Germline V gene lookup returns CDR1 SGHDT and CDR2 YYEEEE. Trimming took 3 bases from V and 2 from J, leaving 15 bases between them. The chain's CDR3 is CASSSLGAITGNTIYF. DNA for the CDR3: TGTGCCAGCAGCTCCCTGGGGGCTATTACTGGAAACACCATATATTTT.

The rearrangement links TRBV6-5 to TRBJ2-1; TRBD2 matches 7 bases. Germline V gene data show CDR1 as MNHEY and CDR2 as SVGAGI. The CDR3 loop spans 13 amino acids. V lost 6 bases and J lost 8; bases outside the gene matches: 7. The CDR3 region is CASRGGVKDEQFF. The DNA of the CDR3 is TGTGCCAGCAGGGGGGGGGTTAAGGATGAGCAGTTCTTC.

The genes are TRBV2 and TRBJ1-5; D possibly corresponds to TRBD1 (5 bases). Germline V lookup: CDR1 SNHLY, CDR2 FYNNEI. Trimming took 6 bases from V and 7 from J, leaving 22 bases between them. The CDR3 is 16 amino acids. This CDR3 reads CASSQGTGGLRQPQHF. The CDR3, as DNA: TGTGCCAGCAGCCAGGGAACGGGGGGATTGAGGCAGCCCCAGCATTTT.

The rearrangement uses TRBV28 and TRBJ2-3; 10 nucleotides match TRBD2. There are 14 residues in the CDR3. With 6 bases clipped from V and 2 bases from J, the junction kept 2 bases outside the gene matches. Germline V gene lookup returns CDR1 MDHEN and CDR2 SYDVKM. CDR3 amino acids: CASRAGGVTDTQYF. CDR3 in DNA: TGTGCCAGCAGAGCGGGAGGGGTCACAGATACGCAGTATTTT.

The chain is built from TRBV9 and TRBJ2-1, with TRBD2 as a possible D gene (5 bases). Germline V gene data show CDR1 as SGDLS and CDR2 as YYNGEE. This CDR3 region has 13 residues. Deletions cut 0 bases from V and 4 bases from J, with 5 bases between. DNA of the CDR3: TGTGCCAGCAGCGTAGGGACTTACAATGAGCAGTTCTTC. Amino acids: CASSVGTYNEQFF.

V gene TRBV18 combines with J gene TRBJ2-7; 10 bases map to TRBD1. Trimming cost V 2 bases and J 6 bases; bases outside gene matches: 10. In germline, CDR1 is KGHSH, CDR2 LQKENI. The CDR3 has 16 amino acids. CDR3 sequence reads: CASSPRIGTGDLEQYF. The CDR3 coding sequence is TGTGCCAGCTCACCAAGGATCGGGACAGGGGACCTCGAGCAGTACTTC.

The chain uses TRBV29-1 and TRBJ1-2; TRBD1 might be the D (6 bases). The CDR3 is made up of 13 amino acids. Trimming took off 6 bases at V and 1 base at J, with 12 bases between the two ends. Germline CDR1 SQVTM, CDR2 ANQGSEA. The CDR3, as DNA: TGCAGCGTCACAGGGTTGGGTAACTATGGCTACACCTTC. This encodes CSVTGLGNYGYTF.

This clone showed up just a few times. The chain uses TRBV7-8 and TRBJ1-3; unclear D gene. The V end was cut by 5 bases, the J end by 2 bases, with 13 bases between. Germline assignment: CDR1 SGHVS and CDR2 FQNEAQ. The CDR3 extends over 15 amino acids. The CDR3 reads CASSRQIIAGNTIYF. The CDR3 bases are TGTGCCAGCAGCCGACAAATAATCGCTGGAAACACCATATATTTT.

The rearrangement joins TRBV7-2 to TRBJ2-2; D is unresolved. Germline CDR1 SGHTA, CDR2 FQGNSA. This CDR3 region has 12 residues. Deletions cut 4 bases from V and 7 bases from J, with 7 bases between. CDR3 protein: CASSWAGGELFF. CDR3 bases: TGTGCCAGCAGCTGGGCAGGCGGGGAGCTGTTTTTT.

This chain connects TRBV4-3 to TRBJ2-5, with TRBD1 matching 8 bases. After removal of 1 base from V and 4 bases from J, the junction contained 5 bases not matched to a gene. This CDR3 is built from 15 residues. Germline V gives CDR1 LGHNA, CDR2 YSLEER. The CDR3 loop is CASSQGKQGGETQYF. The CDR3 bases are TGCGCCAGCAGCCAAGGAAAACAGGGGGGAGAGACCCAGTACTTC.

The count of this clone is one. The chain couples TRBV7-9 to TRBJ1-2; D is possibly TRBD1 (6 bases). The length of the CDR3 is 16 residues. Deletions cut 5 bases from V and 4 bases from J, with 20 bases between. Germline V gene lookup returns CDR1 SEHNR and CDR2 FQNEAQ (reference sequence). The CDR3 DNA reads as TGTGCCAGCAGCCCATGGGACAACCTATCCGGCTATGGCTACACCTTC. It codes for CASSPWDNLSGYGYTF.

The V gene is TRBV12-3 or TRBV12-4, the J gene TRBJ1-5; 7 positions match TRBD1. J gave up 6 bases and V 6 bases, and 2 bases lay outside the gene matches. The CDR3 is made up of 12 amino acids. The CDR3 nucleotides read TGTGCCAGCAGGGGGACAGCTCAGCCCCAGCATTTT. Protein: CASRGTAQPQHF.

The rearrangement joins TRBV18 to TRBJ2-1, with 12 nucleotides matching TRBD2. After removal of 6 bases from V and 9 bases from J, the junction contained 9 bases not matched to a gene. Germline CDR1 is KGHSH and CDR2 is LQKENI. The CDR3 runs 15 residues. Here the CDR3 reads CASSPGLAGLAEQFF. The CDR3 nucleotides are TGTGCCAGCTCCCCAGGACTAGCGGGGTTGGCTGAGCAGTTCTTC.

This chain uses TRBV18 with TRBJ2-1; 7 bases match TRBD2. V was clipped by 3 bases and J by 3 bases; unmatched bases: 5. Germline V CDR1 and CDR2: KGHSH, LQKENI. The CDR3 is made up of 15 amino acids. CDR3 loop: CASSPGEGYYNEQFF. The CDR3 region has the DNA TGTGCCAGCTCACCCGGGGAGGGGTACTACAATGAGCAGTTCTTC.